The source of this T cell receptor beta chain is a study of T-cell reconstitution after alpha-beta-depleted transplantation in children. The authors prepared the TCRbeta library with unique molecular identifiers. TCRdb called the PCR reads again in MiXCR, with one record for every CDR3 protein. Altogether a few hundred thousand distinct CDR3 sequences are present, roughly a tenth being singletons, with the ten largest covering about 6%. This clonotype came up a few times. Per the germline V gene, CDR1 is SGHAT and CDR2 is FQNNGV. The CDR3 contains 17 residues. V lost 6 bases and J 0 bases, leaving 17 bases between the germline ends.

The sequencing here drew on PBMCs from the stem cell graft donor, taken from the stem cell graft. This sequence originates from a human donor who donated a stem cell graft to a child with acute lymphoblastic leukemia. The chain has TRBV11-2 and TRBJ2-2; D could derive from TRBD1 or TRBD2 (5 bases each). In DNA, the CDR3 is TGTGCCAGCAGTCTAGGGAGAGGGGAAACGAACACCGGGGAGCTGTTTTTT. This translates into CASSLGRGETNTGELFF.